This TCR beta chain originates from a study of early T cells in non-severe SARS-CoV-2 infection. Study details: Chains stayed unpaired after sequencing of bulk RNA from unsorted whole blood. Points from the study as a whole: Matching results from VDJdb favored anti-spike CD8 responses, leaving private and CD4 specificities undetected.

Individual cDNA molecules were tagged with unique molecular identifiers, the study reported. Using its own MiXCR run on the 5' RACE reads, TCRdb lists one record per CDR3 protein. The data contain some 59,000 distinct CDR3 sequences, around 9% of them singletons. V lost 3 bases and J 8 bases, leaving 14 bases between the germline ends. The CDR3 sequence is 15 residues long. Germline V gene sequence: CDR1 KGHSH, CDR2 LQKENI. Points on this clonotype: The antigen remains undetermined.

The receptor was isolated from an adult who was a healthcare worker with PCR-confirmed SARS-CoV-2 infection or an uninfected control (not recorded which). Sequencing input: whole blood. The chain couples TRBV18 to TRBJ1-6, with TRBD1 as a possible D gene (6 bases). This chain's CDR3 is CASSPTEGVDSPLHF. DNA for the CDR3: TGTGCCAGCTCACCGACGGAGGGGGTGGATTCACCCCTCCACTTT.